This TCR beta chain was retrieved from a study of T-cell reconstitution after alpha-beta-depleted transplantation in children (dated by TCRdb to 2016 to 2018). Concerning the study at large: Using TCR repertoire profiling, the study quantitatively followed how T-cell immune reconstitution unfolded in children after TCRalphabeta/CD19-depleted allogeneic hematopoietic cell transplantation.

This specimen's treatment or condition label, per the study, means: allogeneic hematopoietic cell transplantation with graft depleted of TCRalphabeta T cells and CD19 B cells. The transplant recipients were children given TCRalphabeta/CD19-depleted allogeneic hematopoietic cell grafts. This clonotype was observed a handful of times. Its cognate antigen has yet to be identified. No base quality information exists; no much larger clone differs at one position. Library creation used PCR. Data came from an Illumina HiSeq 2500. Molecular barcoding was employed in the preparation of TCR libraries, with unique molecular identifiers being used to normalize TCRbeta repertoire quantification. TCRdb ran its own pipeline on the public reads, namely fastp trimming at Q25 and MiXCR clone calling, and kept in-frame beta chains. For every CDR3 protein sequence, its rows merge into one entry that carries the most common genes and DNA. A total of 450,000 to 550,000 distinct CDR3 sequences appear in this sample, approximately 10% of them only once. The top ten clones comprise around 15% of the sample.

Trimmed from V: 6 bases; trimmed from J: 0 bases; junction bases lacking a gene match: 4. The CDR3 has 14 amino acids, counting the end cysteine and phenylalanine. Only CDR3 DNA remains: 42 bases, in frame from the first base. Study-level results and caveats: Apparently early alphabetaT-cell count recovery about two months after transplant reportedly relied on only several hundred rapidly expanded clones derived from non-depleted graft cells. In some patients, high TCRbeta diversity at day 60 was attributed to recipient T cells and intrathymic progenitors that had survived conditioning. Over the following months the frequencies of hyperexpanded clones went down, and after one year T-cell counts and TCRbeta diversity were mostly credited to newly produced T cells.

The sequence was collected from a female patient aged 2-9 years who had a stem cell transplant for aplastic anemia, so the T cells may come from the graft donor. The material sequenced was PBMCs, mostly from graft donor cells, taken 180 days after TCRalphabeta/CD19-depleted stem cell transplant. The V gene is TRBV12-3 or TRBV12-4 and the J gene is TRBJ1-2; the junction holds 7 bases that match TRBD1. The CDR3 amino acid sequence is: CASSQGGSNYGYTF. In nucleotide form, the sequence is TGTGCCAGCAGCCAGGGGGGCTCTAACTATGGCTACACCTTC.